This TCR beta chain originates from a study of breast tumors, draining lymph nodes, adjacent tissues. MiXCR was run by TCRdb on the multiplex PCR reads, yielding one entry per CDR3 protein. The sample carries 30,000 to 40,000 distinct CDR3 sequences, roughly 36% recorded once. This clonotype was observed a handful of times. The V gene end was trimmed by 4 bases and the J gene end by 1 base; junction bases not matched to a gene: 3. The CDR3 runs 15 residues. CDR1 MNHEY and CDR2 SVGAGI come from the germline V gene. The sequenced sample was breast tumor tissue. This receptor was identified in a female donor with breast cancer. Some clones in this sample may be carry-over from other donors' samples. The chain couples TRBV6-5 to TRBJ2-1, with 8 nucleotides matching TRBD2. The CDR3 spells CASSSGGSSYNEQFF. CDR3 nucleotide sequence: TGTGCCAGCAGTTCGGGGGGGTCATCCTACAATGAGCAGTTCTTC.